Shown below are 4 T cell receptor beta chains from a single sample sequenced in a study of Ad26.COV2.S vaccination and SARS-CoV-2 variants. Here immunoSEQ multiplex PCR was the method, and the copy in TCRdb shows in-frame clones only, minus some. This table has about 350,000 clones, approximately 81% appearing once. As for treatment: roughly 20 received Ad26.COV2.S at low or high dose, single or two shots; 5 received placebo; per-sample allocation not given. All samples were drawn on day 63, counting from the first vaccine or placebo injection. The sequencing here drew on peripheral blood, taken in a trial of Ad26.COV2.S vaccine versus placebo. All receptors derive from a person between 18 and 59 years old who received the Ad26.COV2.S COVID-19 vaccine or a placebo.

The chain combines TRBV7-6 with TRBJ2-1; D unresolved. Between the trimmed V and J ends, which lost 4 bases and 8 bases, there was a span of 9 bases. In germline, CDR1 is SGHVS, CDR2 FNYEAQ. This CDR3 is 12 amino acids long. The CDR3 reads CASSSLEHEQFF. The DNA of the CDR3 is TGTGCCAGCAGCTCCCTGGAGCATGAGCAGTTCTTC. Combining the CDR3 with reference TRBV7-6 and TRBJ2-1 gives the whole variable domain GAGVSQSPRYKVTKRGQDVALRCDPISGHVSLYWYRQALGQGPEFLTYFNYEAQQDKSGLPNDRFSAERPEGSISTLTIQRTEQRDSAMYRCASSSLEHEQFFGPGTRLTVL.

The chain recombines TRBV7-2 with TRBJ1-1; D gene uncertain. This CDR3 is built from 14 residues. The germline V gene encodes CDR1 SGHTA and CDR2 FQGNSA. Trimming took 0 bases from V and 1 from J, leaving 6 bases between them. The CDR3 DNA sequence: TGTGCCAGCAGCTTAGCGCAGACGAACACTGAAGCTTTCTTT. It encodes CASSLAQTNTEAFF.

The count of this clone is one. The genes are TRBV5-1 and TRBJ2-3; the match to TRBD1 covers 9 bases. Per the germline V gene, CDR1 is SGHRS and CDR2 is YFSETQ. V dropped 4 bases and J dropped 3; count of bases not matched to a gene: 6. CDR3 length equals 15 residues. The CDR3 DNA reads TGCGCCAGCAGCACCGGACAGGGGAGGACAGATACGCAGTATTTT. Protein sequence: CASSTGQGRTDTQYF.

The rearrangement uses TRBV18 and TRBJ1-2, with D possibly TRBD1 on 5 matching bases. Trimming removed 6 bases from V and 3 bases from J, with 8 bases in between. Germline V gene data show CDR1 as KGHSH and CDR2 as LQKENI. This CDR3 spans 12 amino acids. As DNA, the CDR3 is TGTGCCAGCTCGTCGACAGACTATGGCTACACCTTC. The encoded protein is CASSSTDYGYTF. Full variable domain (missing parts from reference TRBV18 and TRBJ1-2): NAGVMQNPRHLVRRRGQEARLRCSPMKGHSHVYWYRQLPEEGLKFMVYLQKENIIDESGMPKERFSAEFPKEGPSILRIQQVVRGDSAAYFCASSSTDYGYTFGSGTRLTVV.